The 28 T cell receptor beta chains listed next were all sequenced from one sample in a study of T cell changes during pregnancy in multiple sclerosis. Assay: immunoSEQ multiplex PCR; the TCRdb copy retains only in-frame clones and omits some. This table holds about 75,000 clones, 89% found once. The input for sequencing was peripheral blood, taken in the first trimester of pregnancy. Source of these receptors: a female donor in good health, enrolled as a control in a pregnancy study.

This chain uses TRBV2 with TRBJ1-1, with D possibly matching TRBD1 (5 bases). The length of the CDR3 is 15 residues. Germline V gene data show CDR1 as SNHLY and CDR2 as FYNNEI. Between the trimmed V and J ends, which lost 4 bases and 2 bases, there was a span of 14 bases. CDR3 region: CASSVVPRGNTEAFF. In DNA, the CDR3 is TGTGCCAGCAGTGTTGTCCCAAGGGGTAACACTGAAGCTTTCTTT.

The chain couples TRBV18 to TRBJ1-1; no clear D. The germline V gene has CDR1 KGHSH and CDR2 LQKENI. Trimming took off 2 bases at V and 5 bases at J, with 12 bases between the two ends. The CDR3 runs 14 residues. The CDR3 protein is CASSPVPVGTEAFF. CDR3 DNA: TGTGCCAGCTCACCAGTTCCTGTCGGGACTGAAGCTTTCTTT.

Of note for this clone: Different DNA sequences within this sample yield the same CDR3. The chain recombines TRBV19 with TRBJ1-2; 8 bases align to TRBD1. The CDR3 length is 14 residues. Per germline, CDR1 LNHDA and CDR2 SQIVND (reference sequence). V lost 5 bases and J lost 2; bases outside the gene matches: 4. The CDR3 loop is CASSPRQGNYGYTF. The DNA for the CDR3 is TGTGCCAGTAGTCCTCGACAGGGGAACTATGGCTACACCTTC.

This sequence joins TRBV30 and TRBJ2-3; D may be TRBD2 (5 bases). Trimming pared 1 base from V and 0 bases from J, leaving 14 bases between. Germline V gives CDR1 GTSNPN, CDR2 SVGIG (reference sequence). The CDR3 has 16 amino acids. CDR3 DNA: TGTGCCTGGAGTGAAGGACTCCGTGCTAGCACAGATACGCAGTATTTT. Translated: CAWSEGLRASTDTQYF.

The J gene is TRBJ1-2, the V gene TRBV9; 7 nucleotides agree with TRBD1. This CDR3 spans 15 amino acids. J gave up 2 bases and V 2 bases, and 6 bases lay outside the gene matches. The germline gives CDR1 SGDLS, CDR2 YYNGEE. The CDR3 loop is CASSVGQVNNYGYTF. The CDR3 DNA sequence: TGTGCCAGCAGCGTCGGACAGGTTAACAACTATGGCTACACCTTC.

The chain employs TRBV5-1 and TRBJ1-1, with a tentative D call TRBD1 (5 bases). The germline V gene encodes CDR1 SGHRS and CDR2 YFSETQ. The CDR3 length is 15 residues. V was pared by 5 bases and J by 2 bases, with 16 bases between. Here the CDR3 DNA reads TGCGCCAGCAGTCAACGCCGACAGCGAAACACTGAAGCTTTCTTT. Translating it yields CASSQRRQRNTEAFF.

The V gene is TRBV4-3, the J gene TRBJ2-2; D remains unclear. Trimming pared 4 bases from V and 6 bases from J, leaving 15 bases between. CDR3 size: 15 residues. Germline V gene sequence: CDR1 LGHNA, CDR2 YSLEER. CDR3 protein: CASSPWKEVAGELFF. CDR3 sequence (DNA): TGCGCCAGCAGCCCCTGGAAAGAGGTTGCCGGGGAGCTGTTTTTT.

The chain couples TRBV4-2 to TRBJ2-7; TRBD2 agrees at 9 bases. CDR1 and CDR2 (germline): LGHNA, YNFKEQ. The V gene end was trimmed by 0 bases and the J gene end by 0 bases; junction bases not matched to a gene: 15. The CDR3 sequence is 20 residues long. This CDR3 is CASSQDLGTSNPKSSYEQYF. CDR3 in DNA: TGTGCCAGCAGCCAAGATTTGGGGACTAGCAATCCGAAGAGCTCCTACGAGCAGTACTTC.

The CDR3 protein is CASSEAKGGQETQYF. Written as DNA, the CDR3 is TGTGCCAGCAGTGAAGCCAAAGGGGGACAAGAGACCCAGTACTTC. V usage is TRBV6-1 and J usage is TRBJ2-5; D perhaps matches TRBD1 (6 bases). Looked up from germline, CDR1 is MNHNS and CDR2 is SASEGT. The CDR3 loop spans 15 amino acids. The V end lost 0 bases, the J end lost 2 bases, and 10 bases lay between the germline ends.

This chain uses TRBV11-2 with TRBJ1-4; a possible D gene is TRBD1 (5 bases). The CDR3 length is 14 residues. The V gene's germline CDR1 is SGHAT and CDR2 FQNNGV. V was clipped by 3 bases and J by 7 bases, with 12 bases between them. The CDR3 DNA follows: TGTGCCAGCAGCTTTGGAAGACAGCCTGAAAAACTGTTTTTT. This translates into CASSFGRQPEKLFF.

V gene TRBV7-2 combines with J gene TRBJ1-6, with D perhaps matching TRBD1 (6 bases). With 5 bases removed from V and 7 bases from J, the gap between germline ends came to 21 bases. Germline lookup yields CDR1 SGHTA and CDR2 FQGNSA. There are 17 residues in the CDR3. CDR3 amino acids: CASSPWGGQMGNSPLHF. In DNA form, the CDR3 reads TGTGCCAGCAGCCCCTGGGGGGGGCAAATGGGAAATTCACCCCTCCACTTT.

The CDR3 DNA reads TGTGCCAGCAGCTTGGCACGGAGTTTCAGCACCGGGGAGCTGTTTTTT. This gives the protein CASSLARSFSTGELFF. The rearrangement uses TRBV5-4 and TRBJ2-2; D ambiguous. Between the trimmed V and J ends, which lost 0 bases and 4 bases, there was a span of 13 bases. Germline V gives CDR1 SGHNT, CDR2 YYREEE (reference sequence). The CDR3 sequence is 16 residues long.

The genes are TRBV21-1 and TRBJ1-6; the DNA was not used to check the table's D call, TRBD1. TRBV21-1 has pseudogene status. The CDR3 has 14 residues. The CDR3 nucleotides are TGTGCCAGCAGCTCCCGGGACCCCCAGGGGCCCCTCCACTTT. Translation gives CASSSRDPQGPLHF.

J is TRBJ2-7 and V is TRBV6-6, with a weak D call TRBD2 (5 bases). The ends were cut back, 4 bases at V and 3 bases at J, with 10 bases in the middle. The CDR3 spans 13 residues. CDR1 is MNHNY and CDR2 is SVGAGI in the germline V gene (reference sequence). CDR3: CASSSGYDYEQYF. DNA of the CDR3: TGTGCCAGCAGTTCGGGATACGACTACGAGCAGTACTTC.

The CDR3 protein is CASSFGQGEGYTF. The CDR3, as DNA: TGTGCCAGCAGTTTCGGACAGGGGGAAGGCTACACCTTC. J is TRBJ1-2 and V is TRBV6-6; TRBD1 agrees at 10 bases. The trim removed 4 bases at V and 8 bases at J, leaving 4 bases unmatched. The CDR3 has 13 residues. Germline V gene lookup returns CDR1 MNHNY and CDR2 SVGAGI (reference sequence).

V and J are TRBV11-3 and TRBJ2-7; D is possibly TRBD2 (7 bases). Germline values: CDR1 SGHNT, CDR2 YENEEA. The CDR3 has 13 residues. V was cut by 0 bases and J by 6 bases, with 9 bases left in between. The CDR3 region is CASSLDGGAEQYF. DNA for the CDR3: TGTGCCAGCAGCTTAGATGGGGGGGCCGAGCAGTACTTC.

This clone was seen more than once but under ten times. CDR3 loop: CATQDRENTEAFF. In nucleotides, the CDR3 is TGTGCCACCCAGGACAGGGAGAACACTGAAGCTTTCTTT. This rearrangement joins TRBV19 to TRBJ1-1; 8 bases are shared with TRBD1. V lost 10 bases, J lost 1 base, and 5 bases stayed unmatched. CDR3 size: 13 residues. The germline V gene encodes CDR1 LNHDA and CDR2 SQIVND (reference sequence).

The rearrangement uses TRBV28 and TRBJ2-7; D unresolved. The germline V and J ends were trimmed by 5 bases and 0 bases, with 8 bases remaining between them. This CDR3 is 13 amino acids long. The germline gives CDR1 MDHEN, CDR2 SYDVKM. CDR3 nucleotides: TGTGCCAGCAGTGTGTACGGCTCCTACGAGCAGTACTTC. The encoded protein is CASSVYGSYEQYF.

J is TRBJ1-1 and V is TRBV5-1; TRBD1 is a possible D gene (5 bases). The CDR3 is 18 amino acids. V was pared by 2 bases and J by 3 bases, with 23 bases between. Germline V gene sequence: CDR1 SGHRS, CDR2 YFSETQ. CDR3 nucleotide sequence: TGCGCCAGCAGCTTTGGGGGGGGTGGTGATCGAGGATACACTGAAGCTTTCTTT. Translation: CASSFGGGGDRGYTEAFF.

In its sample, this clone was seen once. The gene calls are TRBV14 and TRBJ1-1; a possible D gene is TRBD1 (5 bases). Trimming cost V 4 bases and J 6 bases, with 18 bases left between them. The CDR3 spans 15 residues. CDR1 and CDR2 from the germline V gene are SGHDN and FVKESK. The CDR3 DNA is TGTGCCAGCAGCCGACGGTTGGGGGGTGGAGCTGAAGCTTTCTTT. Translation: CASSRRLGGGAEAFF.

The rearrangement links TRBV28 to TRBJ2-1; no firm D call. Looked up from germline, CDR1 is MDHEN and CDR2 is SYDVKM. CDR3 size: 15 residues. Trimming took off 8 bases at V and 4 bases at J, with 18 bases between the two ends. As DNA, the CDR3 is TGTGCCAGCGCCTCCGGAGTAGGCCGATACAATGAGCAGTTCTTC. It is translated as CASASGVGRYNEQFF.

This chain links TRBV6-6 with TRBJ1-2; TRBD1 is a possible D gene (6 bases). The CDR3 is made up of 14 amino acids. The germline V gene has CDR1 MNHNY and CDR2 SVGAGI (reference sequence). Deletions cut 0 bases from V and 2 bases from J, with 7 bases between. CDR3 coding DNA: TGTGCCAGCAGTTACTCTCAGGGGAACTATGGCTACACCTTC. Amino acid sequence: CASSYSQGNYGYTF.

This chain connects TRBV9 to TRBJ1-1; weak D call: TRBD1 (5 bases). The germline V and J ends were trimmed by 0 bases and 7 bases, with 16 bases remaining between them. CDR3 length: 15 amino acids. The germline V gene has CDR1 SGDLS and CDR2 YYNGEE. CDR3 loop: CASSVVGGEAGEAFF. The CDR3 DNA is TGTGCCAGCAGCGTAGTCGGGGGGGAGGCGGGTGAAGCTTTCTTT.

This chain joins TRBV7-8 and TRBJ1-5; D might be TRBD1 (6 bases). This CDR3 is built from 14 residues. Looked up from germline, CDR1 is SGHVS and CDR2 is FQNEAQ. V was trimmed by 8 bases and J by 5 bases, leaving 16 bases between them. CDR3 in DNA: TGTGCCAGCCAGTCGGGGGGCGATGATCAGCCCCAGCATTTT. As protein: CASQSGGDDQPQHF.

The chain combines TRBV6-6 with TRBJ2-1; 9 bases are a match to TRBD1. Germline V gene data show CDR1 as MNHNY and CDR2 as SVGAGI (reference sequence). V dropped 6 bases and J dropped 6; count of bases not matched to a gene: 9. This CDR3 is built from 15 residues. This CDR3 reads CASSWGQGLANEQFF. The CDR3 DNA reads as TGTGCCAGCAGCTGGGGACAGGGCTTGGCCAATGAGCAGTTCTTC.

The V call is TRBV19, the J call TRBJ2-7; TRBD1 matches at 9 bases. V was clipped by 3 bases and J by 3 bases; unmatched bases: 3. Germline V CDR1 and CDR2: LNHDA, SQIVND (reference sequence). This CDR3 region has 14 residues. The DNA of the CDR3 is TGTGCCAGTAGTATTGGGACAGGGAACTACGAGCAGTACTTC. Translation gives CASSIGTGNYEQYF.

V usage is TRBV19 and J usage is TRBJ1-2; D not certain. The CDR3 is 14 residues long. V shed 7 bases and J shed 2 bases, with 14 bases lying between them. CDR1 and CDR2 (germline): LNHDA, SQIVND (reference sequence). CDR3: CASTGLVGNYGYTF. CDR3 DNA sequence: TGTGCCAGTACCGGACTGGTGGGAAACTATGGCTACACCTTC.

Details on this clone: One junction end disagrees with the germline gene, perhaps due to a read error. This sequence joins TRBV7-7 and TRBJ2-2, with 11 nucleotides matching TRBD2. Per germline, CDR1 SSHAT and CDR2 FNYEAQ (reference sequence). The CDR3 totals 17 residues. CDR3 sequence: CASSPGLAAQVSGELFF. The CDR3 DNA is TGTGCTAGCAGCCCGGGACTAGCGGCCCAAGTTTCCGGGGAGCTGTTTTTT.